This T cell receptor beta chain was identified in a study of CD4 T cells in relation to SARS-CoV-2 and coronaviruses. Deep TCR-beta sequencing used DNA from uncultured naive and memory CD4+ T cells. Clones were read by immunoSEQ multiplex PCR, and TCRdb kept only the in-frame ones, dropping some. The data contain about 65,000 clones, approximately 87% of them singletons. The CDR3 is 16 amino acids. Unexposed donor CD4+ T cells date from about 2011-2018, before the COVID-19 pandemic. The chain links TRBV21-1 to TRBJ2-7; the D segment call TRBD2 is taken from the table without a DNA check. TRBV21-1 is tagged as a pseudogene. Material: memory CD4+ T cells from PBMCs. This sequence was found in a human donor in good health. The CDR3 loop reads CASSKACFLRAYEQYF. In DNA, the CDR3 is TGTGCCAGCAGCAAAGCTTGTTTTCTTAGAGCCTACGAGCAGTACTTC.